This T cell receptor (beta chain) was captured by sequencing in a study of PD-L1 blockade in urothelial cancer. Study-level information: About 90% of the roughly 30 patients were men who had bladder-origin urothelial cancer. Blood analysis occurred 3 weeks (second dose) and 6 weeks after treatment start. Study-wide results and limits: Durable-benefit patients showed greater tumor-associated blood clone expansion at 3 weeks.

Sequenced by immunoSEQ multiplex PCR; TCRdb stores in-frame clones only, minus some. Of around 110,000 clones detected, more than 85% appear once; the ten largest clones hold roughly 1.8%. Comment on this clone: What it binds is unknown.

Per the germline V gene, CDR1 is SGHVS and CDR2 is FQNEAQ. CDR3 size: 13 residues. The V end lost 4 bases, the J end lost 4 bases, and 10 bases lay between the germline ends. Time point defined: peripheral blood 6 weeks after treatment start. V and J are TRBV7-8 and TRBJ1-1; D uncertain. The sequencing here drew on PBMCs, taken around atezolizumab (anti-PD-L1) treatment. The TCR originated in a man in his sixties with urothelial cancer. The CDR3 spells CASSSQEGTEAFF. The CDR3 DNA reads as TGTGCCAGCAGCTCCCAGGAGGGCACTGAAGCTTTCTTT.